These 25 T cell receptor beta chains originate from one sample sequenced in a study of blood T cell repertoires in COVID-19. Produced via immunoSEQ multiplex PCR; TCRdb's table is partial and in-frame only. The profile shows about 49,000 clones, 85% to 95% of them singletons. Sequencing used peripheral blood. Receptors were obtained from a man in his sixties with COVID-19, enrolled during active disease.

This sequence joins TRBV11-3 and TRBJ1-1, with D unresolved. V was shortened by 1 base and J by 4 bases, with 10 bases between the two germline ends. CDR3 length: 14 residues. Germline CDR1 SGHNT, CDR2 YENEEA. In nucleotides, the CDR3 is TGTGCCAGCAGCTTAGGAGGCTCGACCACTGAAGCTTTCTTT. Its translation: CASSLGGSTTEAFF.

The rearrangement uses TRBV12-3 or TRBV12-4 and TRBJ1-5; a weak D match, TRBD1 (5 bases). The CDR3 has 13 amino acids. V was cut by 3 bases and J by 11 bases, with 14 bases left in between. The CDR3 loop reads CASSLAGNRAQHF. The CDR3, as DNA: TGTGCCAGCAGTTTGGCAGGGAATAGGGCCCAGCATTTT.

The CDR3 region is CASASGLLRGLTDTQYF. CDR3 coding DNA: TGTGCCAGCGCCTCCGGTCTGTTGCGGGGACTCACAGATACGCAGTATTTT. V is TRBV7-2 and J is TRBJ2-3, with TRBD2 as a possible D gene (6 bases). Trimming pared 8 bases from V and 2 bases from J, leaving 23 bases between. This CDR3 is 17 amino acids long. CDR1 is SGHTA and CDR2 is FQGNSA in the germline V gene.

This rearrangement joins TRBV6-5 to TRBJ2-1; 10 positions agree with TRBD1. V gave up 6 bases and J gave up 7 bases; unmatched junction bases: 6. CDR1 and CDR2 from the germline V gene are MNHEY and SVGAGI. The CDR3 consists of 14 residues. This chain's CDR3 is CASRAGTGANEQFF. The CDR3 coding sequence is TGTGCCAGCAGGGCCGGGACAGGGGCGAATGAGCAGTTCTTC.

The chain uses TRBV18 and TRBJ2-7; 8 nucleotides line up with TRBD2. Trimming cost V 8 bases and J 4 bases; bases outside gene matches: 7. This CDR3 contains 13 residues. CDR1 and CDR2 (germline): KGHSH, LQKENI. The CDR3 region is CASRGGGRYEQYF. The CDR3 coding sequence is TGTGCCAGCCGGGGGGGAGGCCGTTACGAGCAGTACTTC.

The rearrangement links TRBV28 to TRBJ1-1; D is uncertain. Trimming cost V 3 bases and J 1 base, with 9 bases left between them. Germline assignment: CDR1 MDHEN and CDR2 SYDVKM. The CDR3 covers 14 residues. CDR3 sequence: CASSFEGWNTEAFF. CDR3 DNA: TGTGCCAGCAGTTTTGAGGGATGGAACACTGAAGCTTTCTTT. The complete variable domain, with remaining parts taken from reference TRBV28 and TRBJ1-1, reads DVKVTQSSRYLVKRTGEKVFLECVQDMDHENMFWYRQDPGLGLRLIYFSYDVKMKEKGDIPEGYSVSREKKERFSLILESASTNQTSMYLCASSFEGWNTEAFFGQGTRLTVV.

The DNA of the CDR3 is TGTGCCAGCTCACCAGGAACTAGCGGGAGAAGGGGAGGGAAAGAGCAGTTCTTC. Protein sequence: CASSPGTSGRRGGKEQFF. The V and J genes are TRBV18 and TRBJ2-1, with 11 bases that match TRBD2. The germline V gene has CDR1 KGHSH and CDR2 LQKENI. After removal of 2 bases from V and 10 bases from J, the junction contained 16 bases not matched to a gene. This CDR3 is 18 amino acids long.

This clone has just one count. The junction and the germline gene differ at one end; a read error may be behind it. The chain uses TRBV7-9 and TRBJ2-6; possibly TRBD1 for D (7 bases). This CDR3 has 17 amino acids. Germline CDR1 and CDR2: SEHNR and FQNEAQ (reference sequence). CDR3 loop: CASTLFGGGAGANVLTF. The DNA of the CDR3 is TGTGCCAGCACCTTATTCGGAGGGGGCGCTGGGGCCAACGTCCTGACTTTC.

Turning to this clone: Other nucleotide sequences from this sample produce the same CDR3. The chain joins TRBV14 to TRBJ1-1; D may be TRBD1 (5 bases). This CDR3 has 14 residues. From germline, CDR1 is SGHDN and CDR2 FVKESK. The V and J ends lost 0 bases and 1 base respectively, with 6 bases between them. DNA for the CDR3: TGTGCCAGCAGCCAAGAAACAGGGAACACTGAAGCTTTCTTT. This codes for CASSQETGNTEAFF.

This rearrangement joins TRBV5-8 to TRBJ1-5; TRBD1 aligns across 9 bases. The V segment lost 4 bases and the J segment 0 bases; nucleotides outside the gene matches: 5. Germline-derived CDR1 and CDR2 are SGHTS and YDEGEE. The CDR3 sequence is 16 residues long. The DNA for the CDR3 is TGTGCCAGCAGCATGGGACAGGGCCCTAGCAATCAGCCCCAGCATTTT. Translated, it gives CASSMGQGPSNQPQHF.

This clone was picked up one time. The V call is TRBV3-1 (or the pseudogene TRBV3-2), the J call TRBJ1-2; D ambiguous. CDR3 length: 14 amino acids. The germline V gene has CDR1 LGHDT and CDR2 YNNKEL (reference sequence). The V and J ends lost 0 bases and 8 bases respectively, with 13 bases between them. The CDR3: CASSQDYSYTGYTF. The CDR3 DNA is TGTGCCAGCAGCCAAGACTACAGCTATACGGGCTACACCTTC.

The genes are TRBV7-2 and TRBJ2-1; tentatively, D is TRBD2 (5 bases). The CDR3 consists of 16 residues. The ends were cut back, 6 bases at V and 0 bases at J, with 15 bases in the middle. Germline loops: CDR1 SGHTA, CDR2 FQGNSA. The CDR3 bases are TGTGCCAGCAGACCCCCGGGATCTACCTCCTACAATGAGCAGTTCTTC. It translates to CASRPPGSTSYNEQFF.

The CDR3 protein is CASSLIAGGGEAFF. The CDR3 bases are TGCGCCAGCAGCTTGATCGCAGGGGGCGGTGAAGCTTTCTTT. The rearrangement uses TRBV5-1 and TRBJ1-1; 8 bases are a match to TRBD1. CDR3 length: 14 residues. Germline values: CDR1 SGHRS, CDR2 YFSETQ. The V gene end was trimmed by 1 base and the J gene end by 7 bases; junction bases not matched to a gene: 6.

The chain uses TRBV6-1 and TRBJ1-5, with 7 nucleotides matching TRBD1. The germline V gene encodes CDR1 MNHNS and CDR2 SASEGT. Losses at the gene ends were 0 bases for V and 7 bases for J; bases not matched to a gene: 9. This CDR3 is built from 16 residues. The CDR3 DNA reads as TGTGCCAGCAGTGAAGCCCCCAGGGGGTCGGGACAGCCCCAGCATTTT. It specifies CASSEAPRGSGQPQHF.

The genes are TRBV7-9 and TRBJ1-2; TRBD1 is a possible D gene (5 bases). CDR3 length: 12 amino acids. V was trimmed by 10 bases and J by 4 bases, leaving 13 bases between them. The germline gives CDR1 SEHNR, CDR2 FQNEAQ (reference sequence). CDR3 DNA: TGTGCCACAGACAGCATCATCTATGGCTACACCTTC. As protein: CATDSIIYGYTF.

The chain couples TRBV5-1 to TRBJ2-1, with 12 bases lining up with TRBD2. CDR1 and CDR2 (germline): SGHRS, YFSETQ. The CDR3 length is 15 residues. V was clipped by 3 bases and J by 9 bases; unmatched bases: 7. CDR3 DNA sequence: TGCGCCAGCAGCTCACCTAGCGGGGGGGCCTCTGAGCAGTTCTTC. Translated, it gives CASSSPSGGASEQFF.

Only a few counts were recorded for this clone. This chain links TRBV4-1 with TRBJ2-2, with TRBD2 identical over 12 bases. The V and J ends lost 4 bases and 6 bases, in that order; junction bases with no gene match: 3. CDR3 length: 15 residues. Looked up from germline, CDR1 is MGHRA and CDR2 is YSYEKL. The DNA of the CDR3 is TGCGCCAGCAGCCCGACTAGCGGGAGCGCCGGGGAGCTGTTTTTT. Amino acid sequence: CASSPTSGSAGELFF.

The chain uses TRBV7-2 and TRBJ2-6; perhaps TRBD2 as D (5 bases). Trimming cost V 8 bases and J 0 bases, with 5 bases left between them. This CDR3 region has 13 residues. CDR1 is SGHTA and CDR2 is FQGNSA in the germline V gene. CDR3 nucleotide sequence: TGTGCCAGCGGGAGCTCTGGGGCCAACGTCCTGACTTTC. This codes for CASGSSGANVLTF.

The genes are TRBV6-5 and TRBJ1-2, with D tentatively TRBD1 (5 bases). Trimming pared 6 bases from V and 1 base from J, leaving 9 bases between. Germline V gene data show CDR1 as MNHEY and CDR2 as SVGAGI. The CDR3 spans 13 residues. In DNA form, the CDR3 reads TGTGCCAGCAGCCCGACAGATAACTATGGCTACACCTTC. Residues: CASSPTDNYGYTF.

This rearrangement joins TRBV5-6 to TRBJ2-7; 11 positions agree with TRBD2. The CDR3 loop spans 19 amino acids. Germline lookup yields CDR1 SGHDT and CDR2 YYEEEE. With V trimmed by 3 bases and J by 4 bases, 18 bases remained unmatched. CDR3 sequence (DNA): TGTGCCAGCAGCTCCCTGCCTGGGACTAGCGGCTCCCTTGGGTACGAGCAGTACTTC. Translating it yields CASSSLPGTSGSLGYEQYF.

The chain couples TRBV28 to TRBJ2-1, with 7 bases lining up with TRBD1. Trimming cost V 6 bases and J 7 bases; bases outside gene matches: 12. Germline CDR1 MDHEN, CDR2 SYDVKM. There are 15 residues in the CDR3. The CDR3 sequence: CASRLPGQTINEQFF. The CDR3 DNA reads as TGTGCCAGCAGGCTGCCGGGACAGACTATTAATGAGCAGTTCTTC.

The chain couples TRBV13 to TRBJ1-1; TRBD1 agrees at 7 bases. The germline CDR1 and CDR2 sequences are PRHDT and FYEKMQ (reference sequence). Trimming removed 2 bases from V and 0 bases from J; junction bases left unmatched: 9. The CDR3 contains 17 residues. CDR3 nucleotide sequence: TGTGCCAGCAGCTTATCGACAGGGTGGGGGGTGAACACTGAAGCTTTCTTT. It specifies CASSLSTGWGVNTEAFF.

The chain is built from TRBV4-2 and TRBJ2-1; TRBD2 aligns across 10 bases. This CDR3 has 17 amino acids. Germline V gives CDR1 LGHNA, CDR2 YNFKEQ. Germline trimming cut 3 bases from V and 1 base from J; bases unmatched to any gene: 6. The CDR3 here is CASSHLSGRSSYNEQFF. CDR3 sequence (DNA): TGTGCCAGCAGCCACCTTAGCGGGAGGTCTTCCTACAATGAGCAGTTCTTC.

The chain is built from TRBV15 and TRBJ2-3; 9 bases are a match to TRBD2. The CDR3 spans 17 residues. V lost 1 base and J lost 4; bases outside the gene matches: 9. Germline CDR1 reads LNHNV; CDR2 reads YYDKDF (reference sequence). The CDR3 DNA reads TGTGCCACCAGCAGAGGAATGGGGCGGGGGGGCGCAGATACGCAGTATTTT. Translation: CATSRGMGRGGADTQYF.

The chain employs TRBV2 and TRBJ2-2; 7 positions match TRBD2. CDR3 length equals 16 residues. Trimming removed 2 bases from V and 4 bases from J; junction bases left unmatched: 7. Germline V CDR1 and CDR2: SNHLY, FYNNEI. CDR3 amino acids: CASSERASGLTGELFF. The CDR3 DNA follows: TGTGCCAGCAGTGAAAGGGCTAGCGGACTCACCGGGGAGCTGTTTTTT.